This paragraph covers one TCR beta chain sequence. This sample stems from a study of CD8 T cells in Susac syndrome. When the RNA was reverse transcribed, random hexamers were used with an input of roughly 0.5 to 1 ug. TCRdb passed the immunoSEQ multiplex PCR reads through MiXCR, listing each CDR3 protein once. The table shows approximately 140,000 distinct CDR3 sequences, with around 94% occurring only once. The length of the CDR3 is 16 residues. Germline V lookup: CDR1 LGHDT, CDR2 YNNKEL (reference sequence). V dropped 0 bases and J dropped 2; count of bases not matched to a gene: 4. CD8+ and CD4+ T cells from blood underwent TCR beta sequencing. Age- and sex-matched healthy donors served as the control group.

Sequenced material: CD8+ T cells from PBMCs. The receptor's source is a human donor in good health. The rearrangement uses TRBV3-1 and TRBJ2-7; 10 bases agree with TRBD2. The CDR3 nucleotides read TGTGCCAGCAGCCAAGAGGCGCTAGCGGGAGCCTACGAGCAGTACTTC. Protein sequence: CASSQEALAGAYEQYF.